Below are 18 T cell receptor beta chains sequenced from a single sample in a study of blood T cell repertoires in COVID-19. Generated by immunoSEQ multiplex PCR, the TCRdb table keeps only in-frame clones and is missing some. The sample lists 200,000 to 250,000 clones, approximately 80% occurring once. Sequences were obtained from peripheral blood. All receptors derive from a woman in her fifties or sixties who had recovered from COVID-19.

The chain has TRBV7-2 and TRBJ2-5; TRBD2 might be the D (5 bases). The CDR3 has 14 amino acids. The germline gives CDR1 SGHTA, CDR2 FQGNSA. Trimming stripped 3 bases from V and 2 bases from J, with 10 bases between. Written as DNA, the CDR3 is TGTGCCAGCAGCTTCACCGGGAAACAAGAGACCCAGTACTTC. Its protein is CASSFTGKQETQYF.

This rearrangement joins TRBV7-3 to TRBJ2-5, with TRBD1 matching over 9 bases. This CDR3 is 14 amino acids long. Trimming removed 5 bases from V and 5 bases from J; junction bases left unmatched: 6. Germline V CDR1 and CDR2: SGHTA, FQGTGA. This CDR3 reads CASSKTGGAETQYF. CDR3 DNA sequence: TGTGCCAGCAGCAAAACAGGGGGCGCGGAGACCCAGTACTTC.

The chain joins TRBV6-5 to TRBJ1-4; 7 nucleotides line up with TRBD1. Germline V lookup: CDR1 MNHEY, CDR2 SVGAGI. The CDR3 has 15 residues. The V gene end was trimmed by 2 bases and the J gene end by 8 bases; junction bases not matched to a gene: 8. The CDR3 spells CASSYRGTVGEKLFF. In DNA form, the CDR3 reads TGTGCCAGCAGTTACAGGGGGACAGTCGGGGAAAAACTGTTTTTT.

V and J are TRBV2 and TRBJ2-7; TRBD2 might be the D (5 bases). In germline, CDR1 is SNHLY, CDR2 FYNNEI. The length of the CDR3 is 14 residues. V was clipped by 3 bases and J by 2 bases, with 11 bases between them. CDR3 nucleotides: TGTGCCAGCAGTGATAGGAACGGGGCCTACGAGCAGTACTTC. Translation: CASSDRNGAYEQYF.

The chain employs TRBV9 and TRBJ1-5, with D tentatively TRBD1 (5 bases). This CDR3 has 15 residues. Per the germline V gene, CDR1 is SGDLS and CDR2 is YYNGEE. Trimming left V 0 bases short and J 6 bases short, with 13 bases between. This CDR3 is CASSVDGREGQPQHF. The DNA of the CDR3 is TGTGCCAGCAGCGTAGATGGCAGGGAGGGTCAGCCCCAGCATTTT.

The rearrangement uses TRBV25-1 and TRBJ2-3, with 13 bases lining up with TRBD2. There are 17 residues in the CDR3. Germline V CDR1 and CDR2: MGHDK, SYGVNS. With V trimmed by 3 bases and J by 4 bases, 7 bases remained unmatched. The CDR3 nucleotides are TGTGCCAGCAGTGAGGGACTAGCGGGGATCCTCCCAGATACGCAGTATTTT. As protein: CASSEGLAGILPDTQYF.

The chain couples TRBV19 to TRBJ1-6; 8 bases align to TRBD1. The germline gives CDR1 LNHDA, CDR2 SQIVND (reference sequence). J lost 8 bases, V lost 3 bases, and 6 bases had no gene match. CDR3 length equals 15 residues. The CDR3 DNA follows: TGTGCCAGTAGTATGGGCCAGGGGGCGGATTCACCCCTCCACTTT. Its protein product is CASSMGQGADSPLHF.

This clone was seen a few times. It differs at one base from a far larger clone, so likely a read error. The chain links TRBV7-9 to TRBJ1-5; 10 positions agree with TRBD1. The germline CDR1 and CDR2 sequences are SEHNR and FQNEAQ (reference sequence). J was trimmed by 0 bases and V by 8 bases; bases with no gene match: 1. The CDR3 has 14 amino acids. The DNA for the CDR3 is TGTGCCAGCGGGACAGGGGATAGCAATCAGCCCCAGCATTTT. Translated: CASGTGDSNQPQHF.

The chain recombines TRBV3-1 (or the pseudogene TRBV3-2) with TRBJ1-2; 8 bases match TRBD1. Germline assignment: CDR1 LGHDT and CDR2 YNNKEL (reference sequence). The CDR3 has 13 residues. Trimming took 7 bases from V and 7 from J; bases not matched to a gene: 8. CDR3 loop: CASNRRGLGGYTF. The CDR3, as DNA: TGTGCCAGCAACCGCAGGGGGCTTGGTGGCTACACCTTC.

V usage is TRBV12-3 or TRBV12-4 and J usage is TRBJ1-3; possible D gene TRBD1, 6 bases. This CDR3 spans 13 amino acids. Trimming took 4 bases from V and 4 from J, leaving 8 bases between them. The CDR3 DNA sequence: TGTGCCAGCAGTTGGGGGCTCGGAAACACCATATATTTT. Protein sequence: CASSWGLGNTIYF.

V is TRBV5-4 and J is TRBJ1-1, with a possible D match to TRBD1 (6 bases). V dropped 5 bases and J dropped 1 base, with 15 bases sitting between them. CDR3 length equals 15 residues. The germline V gene has CDR1 SGHNT and CDR2 YYREEE (reference sequence). The chain's CDR3 is CASSVRPGENTEAFF. The DNA of the CDR3 is TGTGCCAGCAGTGTCCGGCCAGGGGAGAACACTGAAGCTTTCTTT.

The genes are TRBV7-9 and TRBJ2-7; a possible D gene is TRBD2 (6 bases). Trimming left V 1 base short and J 0 bases short, with 16 bases between. The germline CDR1 and CDR2 sequences are SEHNR and FQNEAQ (reference sequence). The CDR3 runs 17 residues. CDR3 residues: CASSLDLGGSSSYEQYF. The CDR3 nucleotides are TGTGCCAGCAGCTTAGATCTGGGGGGTTCAAGCTCCTACGAGCAGTACTTC.

The CDR3 protein is CAWGKAGAPSSYNSPLHF. CDR3 DNA sequence: TGTGCCTGGGGAAAAGCAGGGGCGCCGAGCTCCTATAATTCACCCCTCCACTTT. The V gene is TRBV30, the J gene TRBJ1-6, with D perhaps matching TRBD1 (6 bases). CDR3 length: 18 amino acids. The V gene's germline CDR1 is GTSNPN and CDR2 SVGIG (reference sequence). The V end lost 5 bases, the J end lost 0 bases, and 20 bases lay between the germline ends. Using reference TRBV30 and TRBJ1-6 for the parts outside the CDR3, the full variable domain is SQTIHQWPATLVQPVGSPLSLECTVEGTSNPNLYWYRQAAGRGLQLLFYSVGIGQISSEVPQNLSASRPQDRQFILSSKKLLLSDSGFYLCAWGKAGAPSSYNSPLHFGNGTRLTVT.

The genes are TRBV2 and TRBJ2-7, with 7 bases fitting TRBD1. Germline CDR1 and CDR2: SNHLY and FYNNEI. The CDR3 runs to 12 residues. Trimming took 6 bases from V and 1 from J; bases not matched to a gene: 0. The CDR3 coding sequence is TGTGCCAGCAGCAGGGGGTCCTACGAGCAGTACTTC. Amino acid sequence: CASSRGSYEQYF.

The rearrangement uses TRBV5-3 and TRBJ2-5; 8 positions match TRBD1. TRBV5-3 is annotated as an ORF whose role is uncertain. The CDR3 contains 14 residues. Trimming took 8 bases from V and 3 from J; bases not matched to a gene: 9. CDR3 bases: TGTGCCAGCCCCGGACAGGGAAGAGAAGAGACCCAGTACTTC. Translation gives CASPGQGREETQYF.

V gene TRBV5-6 combines with J gene TRBJ2-1; 8 nucleotides match TRBD2. This CDR3 spans 17 amino acids. The trim removed 1 base at V and 2 bases at J, leaving 8 bases unmatched. Germline V gives CDR1 SGHDT, CDR2 YYEEEE. This CDR3 reads CASSLSERGPTYNEQFF. The CDR3 DNA sequence: TGTGCCAGCAGCTTGAGTGAGCGGGGGCCCACCTACAATGAGCAGTTCTTC.

This clone was seen a single time. Other DNA sequences of this sample code for an identical CDR3. The rearrangement joins TRBV7-2 to TRBJ2-3; a weak D match, TRBD2 (6 bases). Germline CDR1 is SGHTA and CDR2 is FQGNSA. Deletions cut 0 bases from V and 4 bases from J, with 11 bases between. This CDR3 region has 15 residues. CDR3 residues: CASSLALGGADTQYF. Here the CDR3 DNA reads TGTGCCAGCAGCTTAGCGCTAGGCGGGGCAGATACGCAGTATTTT. Full variable domain (outside the CDR3, taken from reference TRBV7-2 and TRBJ2-3): GAGVSQSPSNKVTEKGKDVELRCDPISGHTALYWYRQSLGQGLEFLIYFQGNSAPDKSGLPSDRFSAERTGGSVSTLTIQRTQQEDSAVYLCASSLALGGADTQYFGPGTRLTVL.

The chain employs TRBV6-6 and TRBJ1-5; 7 nucleotides align to TRBD1. With V trimmed by 8 bases and J by 4 bases, 11 bases remained unmatched. Germline assignment: CDR1 MNHNY and CDR2 SVGAGI (reference sequence). This CDR3 has 15 residues. The DNA of the CDR3 is TGTGCCAGCCGGAGGGGACAGAGCCAAAATCAGCCCCAGCATTTT. Its translation: CASRRGQSQNQPQHF.